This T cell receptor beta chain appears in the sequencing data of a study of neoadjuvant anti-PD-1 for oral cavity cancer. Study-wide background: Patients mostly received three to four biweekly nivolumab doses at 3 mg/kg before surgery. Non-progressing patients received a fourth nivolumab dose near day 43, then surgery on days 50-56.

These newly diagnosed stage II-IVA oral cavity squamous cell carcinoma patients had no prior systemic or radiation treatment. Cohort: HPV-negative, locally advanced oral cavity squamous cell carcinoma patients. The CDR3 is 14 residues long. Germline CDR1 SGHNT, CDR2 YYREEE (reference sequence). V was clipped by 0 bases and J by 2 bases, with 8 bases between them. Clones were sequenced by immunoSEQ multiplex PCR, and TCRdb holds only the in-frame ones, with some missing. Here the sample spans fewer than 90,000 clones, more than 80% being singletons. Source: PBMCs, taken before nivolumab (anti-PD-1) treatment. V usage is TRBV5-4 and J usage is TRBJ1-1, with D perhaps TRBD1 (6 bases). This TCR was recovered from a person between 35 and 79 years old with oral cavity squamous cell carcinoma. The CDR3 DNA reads TGTGCCAGCAGCTTGGTGGGACAAAACACTGAAGCTTTCTTT. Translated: CASSLVGQNTEAFF. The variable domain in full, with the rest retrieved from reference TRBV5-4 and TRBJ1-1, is ETGVTQSPTHLIKTRGQQVTLRCSSQSGHNTVSWYQQALGQGPQFIFQYYREEENGRGNFPPRFSGLQFPNYSSELNVNALELDDSALYLCASSLVGQNTEAFFGQGTRLTVV.